This TCR beta chain was profiled in a study of spatial heterogeneity in lung cancer. Background on the study: More beta-chain than alpha-chain sequences were consistently detected. General observations from the study: Whereas they appeared in blood less at follow-up, ubiquitous expanded tumor TCRs appeared there more at resection.

All TCR cDNA molecules were individually tagged with a unique molecular identifier. MiXCR, run by TCRdb on the 5' RACE reads, gives a single entry per CDR3 protein. The data contain tens of thousands of distinct CDR3 sequences, roughly 5.8% of them singletons. With respect to this clonotype: Its antigen is unknown.

The time point is: sample taken at primary tumor resection. Unsorted whole RNA samples from tumor, nontumor lung or frozen PBMC were sequenced. Samples were donated by 72 untreated early-stage non-small cell lung cancer patients. The ends were cut back, 5 bases at V and 2 bases at J, with 13 bases in the middle. The CDR3 is 14 amino acids. The germline gives CDR1 MGHRA, CDR2 YSYEKL. Sequenced material: PBMCs, taken at surgery. The chain joins TRBV4-1 to TRBJ2-7; no firm D call. The source of this sequence is a male donor with early-stage non-small cell lung cancer. The DNA for the CDR3 is TGCGCCAGCAGCTATGGAGACGGAGCCTACGAGCAGTACTTC. It codes for CASSYGDGAYEQYF.